This T cell receptor (beta chain) was recorded in a study of CD8+ T cells in alopecia areata. Points from the study as a whole: Relative to normal scalp, lesional scalp, especially alopecia totalis/universalis, showed higher clonality. Amid tofacitinib therapy, many expanded lesional clones stayed present in scalp and blood. Sharing of TCR sequences between patients (possibly for HLA-related reasons) was less clear than in mice.

Treatment here: oral pan-JAK inhibitor, 5-10 mg twice daily. Details on this clone: Its antigen is unidentified.

Extracted RNA was reverse transcribed into cDNA, the sequencing template. Profiling relied on immunoSEQ multiplex PCR, and the TCRdb table lists in-frame clones only, not all of them. Found here are 150,000 to 200,000 clones, about 60% of them singletons; the top ten hold approximately 3.4%. The CDR3 runs to 13 residues. The germline V and J ends were trimmed by 6 bases and 0 bases, with 8 bases remaining between them. Per germline, CDR1 LNHDA and CDR2 SQIVND (reference sequence). The material was CD4+ T cells sorted from blood, obtained at week 4, from a patient treated with tofacitinib. This clonotype originated in a human donor with alopecia areata. The V gene is TRBV19, the J gene TRBJ2-5; unclear D gene. The CDR3 DNA reads TGTGCCAGTAGACCTGGGTACCAAGAGACCCAGTACTTC. Its translation: CASRPGYQETQYF.